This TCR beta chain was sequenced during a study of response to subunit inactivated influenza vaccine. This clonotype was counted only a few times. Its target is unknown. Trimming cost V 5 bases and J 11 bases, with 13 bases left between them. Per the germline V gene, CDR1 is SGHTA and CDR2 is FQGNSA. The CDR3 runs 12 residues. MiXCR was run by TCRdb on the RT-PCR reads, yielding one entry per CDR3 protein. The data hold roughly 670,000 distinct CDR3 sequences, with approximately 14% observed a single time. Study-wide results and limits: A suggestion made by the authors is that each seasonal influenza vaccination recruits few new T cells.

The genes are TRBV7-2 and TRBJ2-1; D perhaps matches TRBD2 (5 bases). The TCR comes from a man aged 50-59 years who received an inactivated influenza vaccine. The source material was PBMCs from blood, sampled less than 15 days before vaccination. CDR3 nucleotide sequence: TGTGCCAGCAGCCCCCTCGTCGGGAAGCAGTTCTTC. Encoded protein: CASSPLVGKQFF.